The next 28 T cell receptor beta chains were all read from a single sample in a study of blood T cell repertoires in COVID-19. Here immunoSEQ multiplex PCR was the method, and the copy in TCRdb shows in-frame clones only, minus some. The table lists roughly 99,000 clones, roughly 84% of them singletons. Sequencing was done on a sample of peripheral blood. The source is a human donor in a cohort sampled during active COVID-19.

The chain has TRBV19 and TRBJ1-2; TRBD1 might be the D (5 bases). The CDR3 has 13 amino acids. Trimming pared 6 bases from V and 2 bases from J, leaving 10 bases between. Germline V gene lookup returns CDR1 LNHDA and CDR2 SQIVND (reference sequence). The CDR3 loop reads CASRTTENYGYTF. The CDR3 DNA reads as TGTGCCAGTAGGACGACAGAGAACTATGGCTACACCTTC.

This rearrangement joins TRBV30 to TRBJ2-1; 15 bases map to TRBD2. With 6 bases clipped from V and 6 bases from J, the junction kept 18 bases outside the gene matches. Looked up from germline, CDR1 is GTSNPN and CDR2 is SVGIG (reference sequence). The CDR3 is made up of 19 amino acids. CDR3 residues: CACSPGLAGGPYPGNEQFF. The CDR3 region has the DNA TGTGCCTGTTCTCCGGGACTAGCGGGAGGCCCCTACCCCGGCAATGAGCAGTTCTTC.

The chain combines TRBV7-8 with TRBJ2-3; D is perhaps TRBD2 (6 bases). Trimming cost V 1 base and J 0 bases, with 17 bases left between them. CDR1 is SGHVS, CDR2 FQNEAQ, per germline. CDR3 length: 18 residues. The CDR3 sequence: CASSLVGVSGPSTDTQYF. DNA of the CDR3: TGTGCCAGCAGCTTAGTCGGGGTTAGCGGTCCGAGCACAGATACGCAGTATTTT.

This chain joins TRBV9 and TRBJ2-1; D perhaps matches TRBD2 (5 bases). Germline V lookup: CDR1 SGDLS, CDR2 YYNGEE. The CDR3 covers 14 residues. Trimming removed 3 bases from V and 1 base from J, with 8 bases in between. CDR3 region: CASSALVSYNEQFF. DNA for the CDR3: TGTGCCAGCAGCGCACTAGTTTCCTACAATGAGCAGTTCTTC.

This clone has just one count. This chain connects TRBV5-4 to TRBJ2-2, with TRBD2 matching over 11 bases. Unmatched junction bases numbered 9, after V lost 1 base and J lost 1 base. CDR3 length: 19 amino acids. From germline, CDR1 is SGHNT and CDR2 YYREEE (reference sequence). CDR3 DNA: TGTGCCAGCAGCTTGCCGGGACTAGCGGCTACAGAGAACACCGGGGAGCTGTTTTTT. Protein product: CASSLPGLAATENTGELFF.

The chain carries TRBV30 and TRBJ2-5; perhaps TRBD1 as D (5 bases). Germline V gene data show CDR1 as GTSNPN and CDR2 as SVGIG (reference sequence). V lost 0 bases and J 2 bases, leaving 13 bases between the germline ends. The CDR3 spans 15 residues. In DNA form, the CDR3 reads TGTGCCTGGAGTGTGGACACGACGACTCAAGAGACCCAGTACTTC. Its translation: CAWSVDTTTQETQYF.

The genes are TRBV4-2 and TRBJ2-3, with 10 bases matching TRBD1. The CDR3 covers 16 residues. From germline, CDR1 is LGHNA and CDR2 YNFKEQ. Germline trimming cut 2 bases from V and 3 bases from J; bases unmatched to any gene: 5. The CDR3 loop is CASSQKTGGNTDTQYF. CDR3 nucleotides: TGTGCCAGCAGCCAAAAGACAGGGGGCAATACAGATACGCAGTATTTT.

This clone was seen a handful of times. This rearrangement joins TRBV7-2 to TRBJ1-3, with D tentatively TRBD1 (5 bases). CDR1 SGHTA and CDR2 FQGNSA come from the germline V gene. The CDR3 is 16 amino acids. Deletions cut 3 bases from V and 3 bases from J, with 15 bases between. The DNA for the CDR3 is TGTGCCAGCAGCTTTTCGGGGGGAGGAATTGGAAACACCATATATTTT. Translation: CASSFSGGGIGNTIYF.

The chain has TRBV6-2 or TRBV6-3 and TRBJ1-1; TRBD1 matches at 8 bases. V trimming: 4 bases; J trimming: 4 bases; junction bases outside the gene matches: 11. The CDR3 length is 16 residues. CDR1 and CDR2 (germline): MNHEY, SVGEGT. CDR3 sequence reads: CASSWTSQGVATEAFF. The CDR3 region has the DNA TGTGCCAGCAGTTGGACCTCACAGGGGGTAGCCACTGAAGCTTTCTTT.

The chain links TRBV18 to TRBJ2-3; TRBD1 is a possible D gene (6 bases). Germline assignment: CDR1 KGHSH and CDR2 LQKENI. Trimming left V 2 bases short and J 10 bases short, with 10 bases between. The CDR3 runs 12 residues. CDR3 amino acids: CASSPVGAAQYF. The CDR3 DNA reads TGTGCCAGCTCACCAGTGGGGGCAGCGCAGTATTTT.

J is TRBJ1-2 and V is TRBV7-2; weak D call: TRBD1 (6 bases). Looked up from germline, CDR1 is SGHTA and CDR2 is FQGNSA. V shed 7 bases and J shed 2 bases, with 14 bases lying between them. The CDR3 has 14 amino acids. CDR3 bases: TGTGCCAGCACAATTTGGACAGTCAACTATGGCTACACCTTC. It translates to CASTIWTVNYGYTF.

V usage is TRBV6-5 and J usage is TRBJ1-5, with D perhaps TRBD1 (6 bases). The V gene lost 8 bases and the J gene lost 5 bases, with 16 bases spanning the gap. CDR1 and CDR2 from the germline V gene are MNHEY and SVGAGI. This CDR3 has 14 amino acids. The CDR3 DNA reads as TGTGCCAGCTCGTCAACAGGGATATATCAGCCCCAGCATTTT. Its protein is CASSSTGIYQPQHF.

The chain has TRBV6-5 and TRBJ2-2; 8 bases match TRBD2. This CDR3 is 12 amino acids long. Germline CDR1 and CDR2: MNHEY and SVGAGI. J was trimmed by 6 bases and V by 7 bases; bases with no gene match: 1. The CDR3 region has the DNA TGTGCCAGCAAGCGGGAGCCCGGGGAGCTGTTTTTT. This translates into CASKREPGELFF.

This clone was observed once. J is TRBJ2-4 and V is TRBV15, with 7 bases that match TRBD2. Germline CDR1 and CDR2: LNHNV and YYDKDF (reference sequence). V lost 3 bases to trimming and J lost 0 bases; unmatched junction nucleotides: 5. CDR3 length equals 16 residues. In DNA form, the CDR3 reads TGTGCCACCAGCAGGGGGGGGGATTTAGCCAAAAACATTCAGTACTTC. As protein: CATSRGGDLAKNIQYF.

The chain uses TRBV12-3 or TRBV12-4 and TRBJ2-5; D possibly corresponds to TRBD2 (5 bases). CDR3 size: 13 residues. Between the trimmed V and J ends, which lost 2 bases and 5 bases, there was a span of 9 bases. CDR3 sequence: CASSLFGKETQYF. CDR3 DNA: TGTGCCAGCAGTTTATTCGGGAAGGAGACCCAGTACTTC.

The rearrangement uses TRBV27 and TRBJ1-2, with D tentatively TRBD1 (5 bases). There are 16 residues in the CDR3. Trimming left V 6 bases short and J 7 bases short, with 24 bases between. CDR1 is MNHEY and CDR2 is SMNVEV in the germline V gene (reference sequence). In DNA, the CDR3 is TGTGCCAGCAGCACGACCAGGGAGGGGAGTACTCTTGGCTACACCTTC. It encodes CASSTTREGSTLGYTF.

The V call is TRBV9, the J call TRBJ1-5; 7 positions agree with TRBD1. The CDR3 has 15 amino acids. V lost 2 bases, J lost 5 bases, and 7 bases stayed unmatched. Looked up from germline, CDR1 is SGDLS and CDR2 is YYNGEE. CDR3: CASSVTGVMDQPQHF. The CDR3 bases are TGTGCCAGCAGCGTCACAGGGGTAATGGATCAGCCCCAGCATTTT.

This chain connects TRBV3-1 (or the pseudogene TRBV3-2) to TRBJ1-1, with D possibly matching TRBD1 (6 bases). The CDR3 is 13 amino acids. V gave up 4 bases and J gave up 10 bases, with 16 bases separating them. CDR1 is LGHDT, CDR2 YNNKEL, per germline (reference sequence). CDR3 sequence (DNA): TGTGCCAGCAGCCCTGACAGGAGGTCGGGAGCTTTCTTT. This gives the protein CASSPDRRSGAFF.

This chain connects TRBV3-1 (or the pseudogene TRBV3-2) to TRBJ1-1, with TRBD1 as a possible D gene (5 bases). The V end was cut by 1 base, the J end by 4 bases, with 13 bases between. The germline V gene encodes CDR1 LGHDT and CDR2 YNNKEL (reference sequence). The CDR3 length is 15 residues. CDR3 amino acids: CASSQAGTPGTEAFF. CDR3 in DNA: TGTGCCAGCAGCCAAGCTGGGACTCCTGGCACTGAAGCTTTCTTT.

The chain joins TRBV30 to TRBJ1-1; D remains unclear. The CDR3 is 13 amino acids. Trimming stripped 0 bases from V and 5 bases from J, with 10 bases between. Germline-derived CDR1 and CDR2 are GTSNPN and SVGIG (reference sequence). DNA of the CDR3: TGTGCCTGGAGTGTGAGGAGGAGGACTGAAGCTTTCTTT. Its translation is CAWSVRRRTEAFF.

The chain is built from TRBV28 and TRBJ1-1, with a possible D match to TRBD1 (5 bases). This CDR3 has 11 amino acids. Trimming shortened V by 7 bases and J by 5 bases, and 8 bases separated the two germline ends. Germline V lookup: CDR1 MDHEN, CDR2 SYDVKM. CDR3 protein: CASKEGTEAFF. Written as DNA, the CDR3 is TGTGCCAGCAAGGAGGGGACTGAAGCTTTCTTT. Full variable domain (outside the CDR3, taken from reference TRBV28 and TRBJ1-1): DVKVTQSSRYLVKRTGEKVFLECVQDMDHENMFWYRQDPGLGLRLIYFSYDVKMKEKGDIPEGYSVSREKKERFSLILESASTNQTSMYLCASKEGTEAFFGQGTRLTVV.

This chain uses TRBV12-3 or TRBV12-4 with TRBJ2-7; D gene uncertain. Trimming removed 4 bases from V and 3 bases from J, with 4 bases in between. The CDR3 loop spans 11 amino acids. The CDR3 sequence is CASSSGYEQYF. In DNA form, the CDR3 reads TGTGCCAGCAGTTCGGGCTACGAGCAGTACTTC.

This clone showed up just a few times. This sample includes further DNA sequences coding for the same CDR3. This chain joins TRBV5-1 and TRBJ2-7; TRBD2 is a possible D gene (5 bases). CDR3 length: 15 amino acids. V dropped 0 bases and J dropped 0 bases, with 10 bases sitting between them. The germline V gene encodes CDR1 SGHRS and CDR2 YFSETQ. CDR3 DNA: TGCGCCAGCAGCTTGGCGGCGGGTAGCTCCTACGAGCAGTACTTC. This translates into CASSLAAGSSYEQYF.

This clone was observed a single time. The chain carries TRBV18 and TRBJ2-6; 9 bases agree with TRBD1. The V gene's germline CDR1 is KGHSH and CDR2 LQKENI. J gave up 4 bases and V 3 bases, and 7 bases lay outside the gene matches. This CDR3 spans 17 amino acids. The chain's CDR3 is CASSPFTGGAGANVLTF. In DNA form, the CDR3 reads TGTGCCAGCTCACCCTTCACAGGGGGCGCAGGGGCCAACGTCCTGACTTTC.

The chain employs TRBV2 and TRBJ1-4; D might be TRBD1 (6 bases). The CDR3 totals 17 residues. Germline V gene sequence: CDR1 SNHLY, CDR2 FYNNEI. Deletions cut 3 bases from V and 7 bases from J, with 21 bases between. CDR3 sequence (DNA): TGTGCCAGCAGTGACCTGCCGGGACAAACAGGGTTTGAAAAACTGTTTTTT. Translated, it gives CASSDLPGQTGFEKLFF.

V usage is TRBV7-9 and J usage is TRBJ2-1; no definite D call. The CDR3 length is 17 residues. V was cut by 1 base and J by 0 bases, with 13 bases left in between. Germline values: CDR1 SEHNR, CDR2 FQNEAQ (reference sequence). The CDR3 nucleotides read TGTGCCAGCAGCTTAGTAGGTTCTGCTAGCTCCTACAATGAGCAGTTCTTC. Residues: CASSLVGSASSYNEQFF.

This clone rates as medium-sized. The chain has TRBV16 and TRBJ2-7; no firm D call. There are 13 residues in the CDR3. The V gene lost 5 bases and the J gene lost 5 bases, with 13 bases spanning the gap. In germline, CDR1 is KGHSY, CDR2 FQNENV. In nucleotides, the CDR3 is TGTGCCAGCAGCTTAACGCGCCATCACGAGCAGTACGTC. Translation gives CASSLTRHHEQYV.

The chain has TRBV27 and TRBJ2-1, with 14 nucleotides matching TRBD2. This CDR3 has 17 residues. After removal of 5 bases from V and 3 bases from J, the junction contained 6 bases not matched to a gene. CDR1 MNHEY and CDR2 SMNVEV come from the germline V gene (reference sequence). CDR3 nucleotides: TGTGCCAGCAGTCCGTGGACTAGCGGGAGGAACTACAATGAGCAGTTCTTC. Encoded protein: CASSPWTSGRNYNEQFF.